The 2 T cell receptor beta chains in this list originate from one sample, sequenced in a study of blood T cell repertoires in COVID-19. The protocol was immunoSEQ multiplex PCR, while the TCRdb copy is restricted to in-frame clones and leaves out a portion. The data contain 150,000 to 200,000 clones, approximately 82% of them singletons. What was sequenced was peripheral blood. These TCRs come from a woman aged 70-85 years who had recovered from COVID-19.

J is TRBJ2-7 and V is TRBV7-3; the D gene is possibly TRBD2 (5 bases). V was trimmed by 2 bases and J by 3 bases, leaving 11 bases between them. The CDR3 totals 14 residues. From germline, CDR1 is SGHTA and CDR2 FQGTGA. CDR3 DNA sequence: TGTGCCAGCAGCTTACTTGTCGGGGACTACGAGCAGTACTTC. Translation: CASSLLVGDYEQYF.

The chain recombines TRBV19 with TRBJ2-1, with a possible D match to TRBD1 (5 bases). V was shortened by 6 bases and J by 0 bases, with 12 bases between the two germline ends. Germline V CDR1 and CDR2: LNHDA, SQIVND (reference sequence). This CDR3 has 15 amino acids. CDR3 region: CASSRQHPSYNEQFF. As DNA, the CDR3 is TGTGCCAGTAGCCGACAGCACCCCTCCTACAATGAGCAGTTCTTC.